This T cell receptor (beta chain) was profiled in a study of shared clonotypes between healthy human individuals. Points from the study as a whole: When compared with the clonotypes that were shared by all four sorted-subset donors, the non-shared clonotypes turned out to have lower generation probabilities. Researchers found naive subsets generally carried larger estimated richness than memory subsets.

Clones were read by immunoSEQ multiplex PCR, and TCRdb kept only the in-frame ones, dropping some. The profile shows millions of clones, 90% to 95% of them singletons. With respect to this clone: Its antigen is unidentified.

This CDR3 region has 17 residues. This TCR came from a man aged 18 to 29 in good health. The sample was naive CD4+ T cells sorted from blood. This sample's subset: CD45RA+ positively selected. V gene TRBV21-1 combines with J gene TRBJ2-4; TRBD2 is the table's D call and was not checked against the DNA. TRBV21-1 is a pseudogene segment. The CDR3 nucleotides read TGTGCCAGCAGCAAGCCCGGGACTAGCGCTTCCAAAAACATTCAGTACTTC. Translated, it gives CASSKPGTSASKNIQYF.